This is a list of T cell receptor beta chains from one sample in a study of T cell responses to AZD1222 COVID-19 vaccine. The data were produced by immunoSEQ multiplex PCR, yet TCRdb's version contains in-frame clones alone and is incomplete. The sample has 160,000 or so clones, less than 95% seen once; the top ten hold 1.5% to 2%. The sample consisted of peripheral blood, taken on day 0 of AZD1222 vaccination. The receptors here all came from an adult in good health. Both conserved end residues are part of each CDR3. The D gene is left open where the match is weak. Part of the rows lack a size; the others show once, few, many or a class for expanded clones.

D	V	J	size	CDR3	DNA
-	TRBV6-1	TRBJ2-1	-	CASSEFSRTYNEQFF	TGTGCCAGCAGTGAATTTAGTAGGACCTACAATGAGCAGTTCTTC
-	TRBV18	TRBJ1-1	-	CASSPTTSNTEAFF	TGTGCCAGCTCACCAACGACATCGAACACTGAAGCTTTCTTT
-	TRBV28	TRBJ1-2	-	CASRPDRNGYGYTF	TGTGCCAGCAGACCCGACAGGAACGGTTATGGCTACACCTTC
-	TRBV11-3	TRBJ2-2	-	CASSPRAFTGELFF	TGTGCCAGCAGCCCCAGGGCTTTCACCGGGGAGCTGTTTTTT
TRBD1	TRBV10-3	TRBJ2-7	once	CAISDSGQGYEQYF	TGTGCCATCAGTGATTCGGGACAGGGGTACGAGCAGTACTTC
TRBD2	TRBV27	TRBJ2-7	-	CASSSDGTSGRYYEQYF	TGTGCCAGCAGTTCAGACGGGACTAGCGGGAGATACTACGAGCAGTACTTC
-	TRBV10-3	TRBJ1-5	-	CAISVEGDQPQHF	TGTGCCATCAGTGTTGAGGGAGATCAGCCCCAGCATTTT
-	TRBV5-6	TRBJ2-7	-	CASSPRDRNLLEQYF	TGTGCCAGCAGCCCCCGGGACCGGAACCTCCTCGAGCAGTACTTC
-	TRBV7-3	TRBJ1-1	-	CASSLFGDTEAFF	TGTGCCAGCAGCTTATTTGGGGACACTGAAGCTTTCTTT
TRBD2	TRBV19	TRBJ2-7	-	CASTSGTSGIYEQYF	TGTGCCAGTACCTCGGGGACTAGCGGAATTTACGAGCAGTACTTC
TRBD1	TRBV5-7	TRBJ1-2	-	CASSRATGWNYGYTF	TGTGCCAGCAGCCGAGCGACAGGGTGGAACTATGGCTACACCTTC
-	TRBV7-3	TRBJ2-2	-	CASSRGTGELFF	TGTGCCAGCAGCCGGGGTACCGGGGAGCTGTTTTTT
TRBD1	TRBV6-4	TRBJ1-2	-	CASSEEGQGYGYTF	TGTGCCAGCAGTGAAGAGGGACAGGGTTATGGCTACACCTTC
-	TRBV9	TRBJ2-2	-	CASSVGPISGELFF	TGTGCCAGCAGCGTAGGCCCAATCTCCGGGGAGCTGTTTTTT
TRBD1	TRBV5-6	TRBJ1-5	once	CASSGPGGPTFNQPQHF	TGTGCCAGCAGTGGGCCAGGGGGCCCAACCTTCAATCAGCCCCAGCATTTT
-	TRBV15	TRBJ2-1	-	CATSRVRLLTYNEQFF	TGTGCCACCAGCAGAGTGAGACTCCTCACCTACAATGAGCAGTTCTTC
TRBD1	TRBV4-2	TRBJ2-7	-	CASSQEGQKGTYEQYF	TGTGCCAGCAGCCAAGAGGGACAGAAGGGGACCTACGAGCAGTACTTC
TRBD2	TRBV9	TRBJ2-7	-	CASSPIAGLYEQYF	TGTGCCAGCAGCCCTATAGCGGGTTTATACGAGCAGTACTTC
-	TRBV5-1	TRBJ1-2	-	CASSLDPYGYTF	TGCGCCAGCAGCTTGGACCCCTATGGCTACACCTTC
-	TRBV18	TRBJ2-7	-	CASSSLGGAHEQYF	TGTGCCAGCTCATCACTTGGGGGCGCCCACGAGCAGTACTTC
-	TRBV28	TRBJ1-2	-	CASSAYPIEGYGYTF	TGTGCCAGCAGCGCTTACCCGATTGAGGGATATGGCTACACCTTC
TRBD1	TRBV28	TRBJ1-5	-	CASRPTGGGQYQPQHF	TGTGCCAGCAGGCCGACAGGGGGCGGTCAATATCAGCCCCAGCATTTT
-	TRBV5-4	TRBJ2-7	few	CASSLWGVNYEQYF	TGTGCCAGCAGCCTCTGGGGGGTAAACTACGAGCAGTACTTC
TRBD2	TRBV5-6	TRBJ2-7	-	CASSLATTSGRKSYEQYF	TGTGCCAGCAGCTTGGCCACGACTAGCGGGAGGAAGTCCTACGAGCAGTACTTC
TRBD1	TRBV19	TRBJ1-5	-	CASRSWEGQGFHQPQHF	TGTGCCAGTAGATCATGGGAGGGACAGGGGTTCCATCAGCCCCAGCATTTT
-	TRBV29-1	TRBJ2-1	-	CSVPLGGITLKGNNEQFF	TGCAGCGTTCCGTTGGGTGGGATCACCCTCAAGGGTAACAATGAGCAGTTCTTC
-	TRBV4-1	TRBJ2-7	-	CASSQVAGALAYEQYF	TGCGCCAGCAGCCAAGTGGCGGGGGCCCTCGCCTACGAGCAGTACTTC
TRBD1	TRBV23-1	TRBJ2-2	-	CASSFPTPRQGSGELFF	TGCGCCAGCAGCTTCCCCACCCCCCGACAGGGCTCCGGGGAGCTGTTTTTT
-	TRBV19	TRBJ1-2	once	CASSPDRDRSYGYTF	TGTGCCAGTAGCCCGGACCGGGACCGATCCTATGGCTACACCTTC
-	TRBV20-1	TRBJ1-2	-	CSATGLTGYTF	TGCAGCGCCACAGGGTTGACCGGCTACACCTTC
-	TRBV7-9	TRBJ2-1	-	CASSSRMNEQFF	TGTGCCAGCAGCTCCAGAATGAATGAGCAGTTCTTC
-	TRBV4-1	TRBJ1-2	-	CASSQVIQLGGTSYGYTF	TGCGCCAGCAGCCAAGTGATTCAACTCGGGGGGACTAGCTATGGCTACACCTTC
-	TRBV28	TRBJ1-2	few	CASSPPPRVARADGYTF	TGTGCCAGCAGCCCTCCTCCGCGGGTTGCCAGGGCAGACGGCTACACCTTC
TRBD1	TRBV27	TRBJ2-7	-	CASRLTGTGFDEQYF	TGTGCCAGCAGACTCACCGGGACAGGGTTCGACGAGCAGTACTTC
-	TRBV7-3	TRBJ2-3	-	CASSWVGSRGDTQYF	TGTGCCAGCAGCTGGGTGGGGAGCCGGGGAGATACGCAGTATTTT
-	TRBV19	TRBJ1-1	-	CASSPLGRANEAFF	TGTGCCAGTAGTCCCCTGGGCCGAGCTAATGAAGCTTTCTTT
-	TRBV5-1	TRBJ1-2	few	CASSLEAFNYGYTF	TGCGCCAGCAGCTTGGAAGCTTTTAACTATGGCTACACCTTC
-	TRBV6-1	TRBJ2-2	-	CASGVAENTGELFF	TGTGCCAGCGGTGTAGCGGAGAACACCGGGGAGCTGTTTTTT
-	TRBV19	TRBJ2-1	-	CASIGNNYNEQFF	TGTGCCAGTATAGGGAACAACTACAATGAGCAGTTCTTC
-	TRBV6-6	TRBJ1-1	-	CASSPDSLITEAFF	TGTGCCAGCAGCCCTGACAGCCTTATCACTGAAGCTTTCTTT
-	TRBV19	TRBJ2-7	-	CASSIGWARSYEQYF	TGTGCCAGCAGTATAGGTTGGGCCCGCTCCTACGAGCAGTACTTC
-	TRBV24-1	TRBJ1-5	-	CATSGAAPQPQHF	TGTGCCACCAGTGGGGCCGCTCCTCAGCCCCAGCATTTT
TRBD2	TRBV14	TRBJ2-7	-	CASSPPGLAGGRSYEQYF	TGTGCCAGCAGCCCACCGGGACTAGCGGGAGGTCGCTCCTACGAGCAGTACTTC
-	TRBV28	TRBJ2-7	-	CASSLSSYEQYF	TGTGCCAGCAGCTTGTCTAGCTACGAGCAGTACTTC
-	TRBV7-9	TRBJ2-7	-	CASSARDSRIYEQYF	TGTGCCAGCAGCGCGAGAGATAGTCGAATCTACGAGCAGTACTTC
-	TRBV6-1	TRBJ1-2	-	CASSEEGWGADGYTF	TGTGCCAGCAGTGAAGAAGGATGGGGGGCGGATGGCTACACCTTC
-	TRBV12-3/TRBV12-4	TRBJ1-2	-	CASTEDRLFGYTF	TGTGCCAGCACCGAAGACAGATTATTTGGCTACACCTTC
-	TRBV5-4	TRBJ1-1	-	CASSLAGNTEAFF	TGTGCCAGCAGCTTGGCCGGGAACACTGAAGCTTTCTTT
-	TRBV18	TRBJ2-1	-	CASSPDSYNEQFF	TGTGCCAGCTCACCGGACAGCTACAATGAGCAGTTCTTC
TRBD1	TRBV4-2	TRBJ1-1	once	CASSQGTGEAEAFF	TGTGCCAGCAGCCAAGGGACAGGGGAGGCTGAAGCTTTCTTT
-	TRBV5-6	TRBJ1-6	once	CASSLAATYNSPLHF	TGTGCCAGCAGCTTGGCAGCTACCTATAATTCACCCCTCCACTTT